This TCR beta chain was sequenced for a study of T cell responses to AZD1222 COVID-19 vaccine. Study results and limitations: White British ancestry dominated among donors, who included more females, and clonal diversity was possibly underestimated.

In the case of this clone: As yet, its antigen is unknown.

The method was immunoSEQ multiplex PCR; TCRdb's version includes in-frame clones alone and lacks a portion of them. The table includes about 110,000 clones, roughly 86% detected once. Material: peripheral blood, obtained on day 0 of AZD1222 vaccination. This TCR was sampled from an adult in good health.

The CDR3 nucleotides are TGTGCCAGCAGTCAGACTAGCGGGGGGGCCTGGAATGAGCAGTTCTTC. Protein sequence: CASSQTSGGAWNEQFF. V is TRBV11-3 and J is TRBJ2-1; 14 nucleotides match TRBD2. This CDR3 has 16 residues. Germline CDR1 reads SGHNT; CDR2 reads YENEEA. Trimming removed 6 bases from V and 7 bases from J; junction bases left unmatched: 8.